The T cell receptor beta chain described here comes from a study of T-cell memory formation after mild COVID-19. Constant-segment-primed 5'RACE gave TCR alpha and TCR beta cDNA libraries with sample barcodes and UMIs. TCRdb reanalysed the 5' RACE reads using MiXCR and keeps one entry per CDR3 protein. The sample carries roughly 600,000 distinct CDR3 sequences, 18% recorded once. This clonotype was detected ten times or more. Its antigen is still unknown. Regarding the study as a whole: Memory from before infection featured some responding clones, which suggests cross-reactive memory joined.

V trimming: 4 bases; J trimming: 0 bases; junction bases outside the gene matches: 5. Germline V gene sequence: CDR1 SGHRS, CDR2 YFSETQ. The CDR3 has 16 amino acids. This TCR was sampled from an adult woman who had mild COVID-19 (a few samples of this study predate the infection). Cell type and time point are not known. The chain uses TRBV5-1 and TRBJ2-1, with 9 bases fitting TRBD2. Sequencing input: PBMCs or a T cell subset sorted from them (not recorded which). The CDR3 DNA sequence: TGCGCCAGCAGCCCCGATAGCGGGAGCTCCTACAATGAGCAGTTCTTC. This gives the protein CASSPDSGSSYNEQFF. Complete variable domain (other parts from reference TRBV5-1 and TRBJ2-1): KAGVTQTPRYLIKTRGQQVTLSCSPISGHRSVSWYQQTPGQGLQFLFEYFSETQRNKGNFPGRFSGRQFSNSRSEMNVSTLELGDSALYLCASSPDSGSSYNEQFFGPGTRLTVL.